Below are 17 T cell receptor beta chains sequenced from a single sample in a study of blood T cells in healthy people across ages. Next came a second PCR, run for about 7 to 12 cycles, which used a sample-barcoded 5' primer along with a J-beta primer mix. One entry per CDR3 protein, called by TCRdb with MiXCR from the 5' RACE reads. The sample holds fewer than 2 million distinct CDR3 sequences, roughly 43% seen once. Sequences were obtained from blood. The receptors originated from a human donor in good health.

Only a few counts were recorded for this clonotype. The chain has TRBV4-2 and TRBJ2-3, with 11 bases lining up with TRBD1. Germline-derived CDR1 and CDR2 are LGHNA and YNFKEQ. The CDR3 is made up of 15 amino acids. The trim removed 0 bases at V and 6 bases at J, leaving 2 bases unmatched. In DNA, the CDR3 is TGTGCCAGCAGCCAAGACGGGACAGGGGGGGATACGCAGTATTTT. Translation: CASSQDGTGGDTQYF.

The chain has TRBV21-1 and TRBJ2-7; TRBD2, as called in the table, went unchecked against the DNA. TRBV21-1 is a listed pseudogene. This CDR3 region has 19 residues. The chain's CDR3 is CASSKEVVRPSGGDYEQYF. The DNA of the CDR3 is TGTGCCAGCAGCAAAGAGGTGGTACGGCCTAGCGGGGGGGATTACGAGCAGTACTTC.

This clonotype has just a few counts. The rearrangement uses TRBV7-2 and TRBJ2-6, with 9 bases identical to TRBD1. Germline CDR1 is SGHTA and CDR2 is FQGNSA. J lost 4 bases, V lost 3 bases, and 4 bases had no gene match. CDR3 size: 16 residues. CDR3 protein: CASSLRQGGGANVLTF. The CDR3 DNA reads TGTGCCAGCAGCTTGAGACAGGGGGGCGGGGCCAACGTCCTGACTTTC.

This CDR3 is CASSLDRIAGGREETQYF. The CDR3 DNA is TGTGCCAGCAGCTTAGATAGAATAGCGGGGGGGCGTGAGGAGACCCAGTACTTC. This rearrangement joins TRBV7-2 to TRBJ2-5; 11 nucleotides line up with TRBD2. Germline CDR1 and CDR2: SGHTA and FQGNSA. The CDR3 totals 18 residues. V was clipped by 1 base and J by 5 bases; unmatched bases: 12. Supplemented by reference TRBV7-2 and TRBJ2-5, the full variable domain reads GAGVSQSPSNKVTEKGKDVELRCDPISGHTALYWYRQSLGQGLEFLIYFQGNSAPDKSGLPSDRFSAERTGGSVSTLTIQRTQQEDSAVYLCASSLDRIAGGREETQYFGPGTRLLVL.

CDR3 in amino acids: CASSPFHNEQFF. CDR3 coding DNA: TGTGCCAGCAGCCCCTTCCACAATGAGCAGTTCTTC. The rearrangement joins TRBV7-2 to TRBJ2-1; D uncertain. The length of the CDR3 is 12 residues. V was cut by 5 bases and J by 5 bases, with 7 bases left in between. CDR1 and CDR2 from the germline V gene are SGHTA and FQGNSA.

The chain combines TRBV7-9 with TRBJ1-3; D perhaps matches TRBD1 (6 bases). V was cut by 9 bases and J by 0 bases, with 15 bases left in between. This CDR3 is built from 15 residues. The V gene's germline CDR1 is SEHNR and CDR2 FQNEAQ (reference sequence). The DNA of the CDR3 is TGTGCCAGTAACCAGGACAGTGACTCTGGAAACACCATATATTTT. Translated, it gives CASNQDSDSGNTIYF.

Remarks on this clonotype: Germline and junction disagree at one end, which may indicate a read error. The chain uses TRBV7-8 and TRBJ1-1, with D possibly TRBD1 on 6 matching bases. Germline CDR1 is SGHVS and CDR2 is FQNEAQ. The CDR3 extends over 17 amino acids. The CDR3 DNA reads as TGCGCCAGCAGCAGGAGGACAGCGTCCCCCATGGGCACTGAAGCTTTCTTT. This gives the protein CASSRRTASPMGTEAFF. Complete variable domain (other parts from reference TRBV7-8 and TRBJ1-1): GAGVSQSPRYKVAKRGQDVALRCDPISGHVSLFWYQQALGQGPEFLTYFQNEAQLDKSGLPSDRFFAERPEGSVSTLKIQRTQQEDSAVYLCASSRRTASPMGTEAFFGQGTRLTVV.

The chain is built from TRBV20-1 and TRBJ1-1, with no clear D. Germline CDR1 DFQATT, CDR2 SNEGSKA (reference sequence). The V and J ends lost 5 bases and 6 bases respectively, with 13 bases between them. This CDR3 has 12 amino acids. The CDR3 is CSASATDSEAFF. CDR3 DNA: TGCAGTGCTTCCGCGACCGACTCTGAAGCTTTCTTT.

With respect to this clonotype: The junction does not match germline at one end; this may be a read error. The chain couples TRBV28 to TRBJ2-7; tentative D call: TRBD1 (6 bases). CDR3 length: 15 residues. Germline V gene data show CDR1 as MDHEN and CDR2 as SYDVKM. CDR3 in amino acids: CVSSRGQYPPYEQYF. DNA for the CDR3: TGTGTCAGCAGCCGCGGACAGTACCCACCCTACGAGCAGTACTTC.

This clonotype showed up just a few times. The chain employs TRBV9 and TRBJ2-5, with TRBD1 matching over 7 bases. CDR3 length: 13 residues. The germline gives CDR1 SGDLS, CDR2 YYNGEE. The junction had 0 bases not matched to a gene; V was cut back by 0 bases and J by 4 bases. CDR3 DNA: TGTGCCAGCAGCGTAGGACAGGGAGAGACCCAGTACTTC. Translated, it gives CASSVGQGETQYF.

V usage is TRBV27 and J usage is TRBJ1-1, with D possibly TRBD1 on 6 matching bases. Germline V gives CDR1 MNHEY, CDR2 SMNVEV (reference sequence). Trimming removed 2 bases from V and 0 bases from J, with 10 bases in between. This CDR3 region has 15 residues. CDR3 nucleotide sequence: TGTGCCAGCAGTTTACAGGGGAGGGTGAACACTGAAGCTTTCTTT. Protein product: CASSLQGRVNTEAFF.

This chain uses TRBV4-2 with TRBJ2-5; 7 bases agree with TRBD2. The CDR3 extends over 16 amino acids. With V trimmed by 0 bases and J by 2 bases, 6 bases remained unmatched. Germline loops: CDR1 LGHNA, CDR2 YNFKEQ. The CDR3 is CASSQDPGTTQETQYF. The CDR3 DNA reads TGTGCCAGCAGCCAAGACCCCGGGACTACACAAGAGACCCAGTACTTC.

This clonotype turned up a few times. The chain joins TRBV5-4 to TRBJ1-1; D may be TRBD1 (5 bases). V dropped 0 bases and J dropped 1 base, with 16 bases sitting between them. CDR1 and CDR2 (germline): SGHNT, YYREEE (reference sequence). There are 17 residues in the CDR3. The CDR3 DNA reads as TGTGCCAGCAGCTTGGCTCCCGGACAACGGGGGAACACTGAAGCTTTCTTT. It yields the protein CASSLAPGQRGNTEAFF.

The chain uses TRBV4-1 and TRBJ2-5; no reliable D call. The length of the CDR3 is 15 residues. Germline V gene sequence: CDR1 MGHRA, CDR2 YSYEKL. The V end lost 4 bases, the J end lost 5 bases, and 17 bases lay between the germline ends. The CDR3 DNA sequence: TGCGCCAGCAGCCGCCTTATGCAACTGGAGGAGACCCAGTACTTC. Residues: CASSRLMQLEETQYF.

This clonotype was seen more than once but under ten times. The CDR3 reads CASSHGMGQGSYEQYF. In DNA, the CDR3 is TGTGCCAGCAGCCACGGGATGGGGCAGGGAAGCTACGAGCAGTACTTC. The gene calls are TRBV7-6 and TRBJ2-7, with D perhaps given as TRBD1 or TRBD2 (5 bases each). The CDR3 spans 16 residues. CDR1 is SGHVS, CDR2 FNYEAQ, per germline. The V gene lost 5 bases and the J gene lost 3 bases, with 20 bases spanning the gap.

The table lists this clonotype with a few counts. In DNA, the CDR3 is TGTGCCATCAGTACAGGGGTAAATAGAGATACGCAGTATTTT. Translated, it gives CAISTGVNRDTQYF. V is TRBV10-3 and J is TRBJ2-3; 7 nucleotides match TRBD1. V lost 5 bases to trimming and J lost 5 bases; unmatched junction nucleotides: 7. Germline V lookup: CDR1 ENHRY, CDR2 SYGVKD. This CDR3 spans 14 amino acids.

This clonotype was seen more than once but under ten times. The rearrangement uses TRBV4-3 and TRBJ1-1; 9 bases are a match to TRBD1. The germline CDR1 and CDR2 sequences are LGHNA and YSLEER. CDR3 length: 13 residues. The V segment lost 4 bases and the J segment 7 bases; nucleotides outside the gene matches: 4. For the CDR3, the DNA is TGCGCCAGCAGCCGCCAGACAGGGGGTGAAGCTTTCTTT. This gives the protein CASSRQTGGEAFF.